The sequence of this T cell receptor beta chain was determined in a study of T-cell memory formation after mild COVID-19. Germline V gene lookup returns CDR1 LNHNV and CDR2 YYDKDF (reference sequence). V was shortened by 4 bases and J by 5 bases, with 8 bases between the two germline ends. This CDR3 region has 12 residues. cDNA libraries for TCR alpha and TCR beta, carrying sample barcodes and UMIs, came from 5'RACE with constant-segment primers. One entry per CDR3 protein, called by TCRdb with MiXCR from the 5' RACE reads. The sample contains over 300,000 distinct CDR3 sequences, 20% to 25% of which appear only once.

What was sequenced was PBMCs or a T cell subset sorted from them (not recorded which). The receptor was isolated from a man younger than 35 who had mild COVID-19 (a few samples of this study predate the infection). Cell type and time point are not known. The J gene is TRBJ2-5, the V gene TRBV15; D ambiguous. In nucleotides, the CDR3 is TGTGCCACCAGCATTGTCATGGAGACCCAGTACTTC. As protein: CATSIVMETQYF.